The entry that follows covers one TCR beta chain sequence. This clonotype was counted a few times. Its antigen is currently not known. Base qualities were left out, and no much larger clone turns up one base away. The sample belongs to a study of T cells after yellow fever vaccination (dated by TCRdb to about 2019). Background on the whole study: The SMART-Seq v4 Ultra Low Input RNA kit was used to prepare libraries from fractions with low cell numbers. Bulk TCR alpha and beta repertoires were sequenced longitudinally to track T-cell clones before and after primary and booster YFV17D yellow fever vaccination. Two healthy male donors, one aged 18 to 30 and one aged 30 to 40 years, made up the cohort. Bulk PBMC replicates and cell subsets were isolated from blood drawn at multiple timepoints before and after both primary and secondary immunization.

TCR cDNA was synthesized by 5'RACE template switching, through which a universal primer site and unique molecular identifiers were introduced. cDNA synthesis was primed from both the TCR alpha and TCR beta constant segments. Library amplification involved two PCR steps, and the second step added sample barcodes and sequencing adapters. Sequencing of the libraries was done on either Illumina HiSeq 2500 (2x100 bp) or NovaSeq (2x150 bp). In the paper's pipeline: Demultiplexing of reads and collapsing into UMI consensus sequences were performed with MIGEC, and V(D)J alignment was carried out with MiXCR. Vaccine-responding clonotypes were identified with edgeR using replicate PBMC samples, with FDR below 0.01 and a log2 fold change above 5 up to day 15 being required. CD4 or CD8 identity was assigned to each bulk clonotype according to whether the clonotype was present at higher abundance in the sequenced CD4 repertoire or the sequenced CD8 repertoire. Using fastp trimming at Q25 and MiXCR clonotype assembly, TCRdb reanalyzed the public sequencing data and kept in-frame beta chains. Entries that share a CDR3 protein sequence are merged under the most common genes and DNA. For this entry, the V and J calls and clone size follow TCRdb and not the study's own pipeline. A total of some 600,000 distinct CDR3 sequences appear in this sample, roughly an eighth of them only once. Clones ranked in the top ten supply about 16% of the sample.

Including cysteine and phenylalanine, the CDR3 has 15 amino acids. Only CDR3 DNA is held: 45 bases, read in frame from base 1. According to the germline V gene (reference sequence), CDR1 reads DFQATT and CDR2 reads SNEGSKA. The trim is 0 bases for V and 0 bases for J, with a gap of 9 bases between the germline ends. The sample's treatment or condition label, decoded: live attenuated yellow fever vaccine strain. At each blood-draw timepoint, two biological replicates of bulk PBMCs were obtained. PBMCs were isolated from peripheral blood using a standard Ficoll-Paque protocol. RNA was extracted with TriZol from bulk PBMCs, CD4 and CD8 fractions, and dextramer-positive and dextramer-negative fractions. Broad study findings and their caveats: A small fraction of clonotypes appeared in both the CD4 and CD8 compartments, likely as a result of convergent recombination. Because only a couple of donors were included in the study, the extent to which the findings can be generalized is limited. Most clones expanded after primary vaccination were re-detected after the booster (almost 98% of CD4 and around nine tenths of CD8), suggesting broad memory maintenance. FACS-sorted repertoires could contain abundant contaminating clonotypes from the bulk population, so computational filtering was required. Compared with the primary T-cell response, the secondary T-cell response was weaker but faster, peaking on day 5 rather than day 15.

Here the chain combines TRBV20-1 and TRBJ2-1; the D gene is possibly TRBD1 or TRBD2, each agreeing over 5 bases. The TCR comes from a man between 25 and 39 years old who received the YFV17D yellow fever vaccine. Here the sequenced sample was PBMCs, taken on the day of the yellow fever booster vaccination. The sequenced DNA is TGCAGTGCTAGAGATGCAGGGAGCTCCTACAATGAGCAGTTCTTC. Translated, this gives CSARDAGSSYNEQFF.